The clone carrying this T cell receptor beta chain turned up a few times. Its antigen is currently unknown. A much larger clone differs from this one at a single base, so this may be a read error. Using approximately 15 ng of total RNA, TCR libraries were made with the QIAseq Immune Repertoire TCR panel. Via MiXCR, TCRdb re-called the reads, giving one row per CDR3 protein. The top ten clones hold around 63% of a sample with about 150 distinct CDR3 sequences, 5.5% to 6% of them seen once. The data originate from a study of circulating CD8 cells and anti-PD-1 response in melanoma. The germline V gene encodes CDR1 MNHEY and CDR2 SMNVEV (reference sequence). The length of the CDR3 is 13 residues. Live CD3+CD8+TCRalphabeta+ cells were sorted into four subsets by PD-1 and/or TIGIT. Findings and limits, study-wide: PD-1 and DPOS subsets showed similar, higher clonality than DNEG.

The TCR was taken from a human donor with melanoma. The material was CD8+ T cells from PBMCs, obtained at baseline or after one month of anti-PD-1 therapy (not recorded which). V gene TRBV27 combines with J gene TRBJ1-5; D remains ambiguous. CDR3 amino acids: CASSLTGHQPQRF. In DNA form, the CDR3 reads TGTGCCAGCAGTTTAACCGGGCATCAGCCCCAGCGTTTT.